The rows below give T cell receptor beta chains drawn from one sample of a study of T cells in Graves' hyperthyroidism and ophthalmopathy. TCRdb used MiXCR to reprocess the multiplex PCR reads, holding one entry per CDR3 protein. The table has some 530,000 distinct CDR3 sequences, 22% seen once; the top ten hold less than 65%. The sequenced sample consisted of blood. These TCRs come from a woman in her sixties or seventies with Graves' ophthalmopathy. Each CDR3 is given without its conserved first and last residue. Fields, in order: V gene, CDR3 length, D gene, CDR3 protein. The D gene is left open where the match is weak.

v_gene: TRBV12-3/TRBV12-4
len: 12
d_gene: TRBD1
CDR3aa: ASSSAGQGGWQY

v_gene: TRBV12-3/TRBV12-4
len: 12
d_gene: .
CDR3aa: ASSSLTANQPQH

v_gene: TRBV5-5
len: 17
d_gene: .
CDR3aa: ASSLSGIEDGFSGNTIY

v_gene: TRBV9
len: 15
d_gene: .
CDR3aa: ASSSSAWEGGQETQY

v_gene: TRBV24-1
len: 10
d_gene: .
CDR3aa: ATSDLHREQY

v_gene: TRBV2
len: 11
d_gene: .
CDR3aa: ASSPRIDTEAF

v_gene: TRBV6-1
len: 13
d_gene: TRBD2
CDR3aa: ASRPPAGEQETQY

v_gene: TRBV20-1
len: 14
d_gene: .
CDR3aa: SASVAQGIGNQPQH

v_gene: TRBV5-1
len: 13
d_gene: .
CDR3aa: ASSFGETGANVLT

v_gene: TRBV9
len: 12
d_gene: TRBD1
CDR3aa: ASSEGQQNTEAF

v_gene: TRBV11-2
len: 13
d_gene: .
CDR3aa: ASSLNIQDVDEQY

v_gene: TRBV3-1
len: 14
d_gene: TRBD2
CDR3aa: ASSPSSGGGNDEQF

v_gene: TRBV11-2
len: 14
d_gene: TRBD1
CDR3aa: ASSLEPRGLHNEQF

v_gene: TRBV7-2
len: 12
d_gene: .
CDR3aa: ASSSMTFTDTQY

v_gene: TRBV14
len: 12
d_gene: TRBD2
CDR3aa: ASSQVAGTGELF

v_gene: TRBV3-1
len: 11
d_gene: .
CDR3aa: ASSQRGEETQY

v_gene: TRBV28
len: 15
d_gene: TRBD2
CDR3aa: ASSLKVAGVSSYEQY